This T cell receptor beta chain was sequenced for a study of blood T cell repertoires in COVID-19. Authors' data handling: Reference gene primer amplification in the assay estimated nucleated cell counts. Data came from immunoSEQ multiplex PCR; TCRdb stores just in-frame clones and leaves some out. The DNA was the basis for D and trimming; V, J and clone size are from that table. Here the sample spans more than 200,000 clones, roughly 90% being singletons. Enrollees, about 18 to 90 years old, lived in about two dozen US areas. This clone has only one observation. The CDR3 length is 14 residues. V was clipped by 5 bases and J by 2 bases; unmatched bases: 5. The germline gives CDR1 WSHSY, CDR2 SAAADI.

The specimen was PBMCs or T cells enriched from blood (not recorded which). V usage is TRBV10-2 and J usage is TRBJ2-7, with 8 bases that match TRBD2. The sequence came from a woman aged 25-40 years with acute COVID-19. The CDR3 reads CASSSTGGPYEQYF. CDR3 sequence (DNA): TGCGCCAGCAGTTCAACGGGGGGGCCCTACGAGCAGTACTTC.